Many counts were recorded for the clone carrying this T cell receptor beta chain. This record belongs to a study of T cells in Graves' hyperthyroidism and ophthalmopathy. The TCR beta CDR3 regions underwent amplification using RNA transcripts as the source. TCR CDR3 regions were first amplified by RT-PCR with HTBI primers. TCRdb re-called the multiplex PCR reads through MiXCR, storing one row per CDR3 protein. The sample lists about 280,000 distinct CDR3 sequences; less than 30% were seen once. Source material for PBMCs was over 8 ml fresh peripheral blood. Germline V gives CDR1 SQVTM, CDR2 ANQGSEA. With 4 bases removed from V and 4 bases from J, the gap between germline ends came to 16 bases. This CDR3 is built from 14 residues.

The chain employs TRBV29-1 and TRBJ2-5; tentative D call: TRBD2 (7 bases). The specimen was blood. This receptor was taken from a man in his forties or fifties with Graves' hyperthyroidism that later progressed to Graves' ophthalmopathy. The CDR3 loop reads CSVVMGAGAETQYF. The CDR3 region has the DNA TGCAGCGTTGTTATGGGTGCGGGGGCAGAGACCCAGTACTTC.